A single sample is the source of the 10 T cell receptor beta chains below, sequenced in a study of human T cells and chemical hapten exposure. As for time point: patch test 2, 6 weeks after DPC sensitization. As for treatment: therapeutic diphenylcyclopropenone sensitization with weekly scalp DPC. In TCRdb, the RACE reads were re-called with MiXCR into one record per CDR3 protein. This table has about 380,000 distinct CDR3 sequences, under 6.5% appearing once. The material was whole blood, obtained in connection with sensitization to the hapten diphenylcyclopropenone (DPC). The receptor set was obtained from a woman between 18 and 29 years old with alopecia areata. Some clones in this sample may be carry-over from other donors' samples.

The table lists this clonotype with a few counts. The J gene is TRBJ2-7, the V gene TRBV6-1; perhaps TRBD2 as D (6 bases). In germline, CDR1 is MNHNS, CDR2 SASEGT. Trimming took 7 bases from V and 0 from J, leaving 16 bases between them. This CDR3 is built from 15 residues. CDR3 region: CASNAGRTFSYEQYF. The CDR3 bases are TGTGCCAGCAATGCGGGGCGGACCTTCTCCTACGAGCAGTACTTC.

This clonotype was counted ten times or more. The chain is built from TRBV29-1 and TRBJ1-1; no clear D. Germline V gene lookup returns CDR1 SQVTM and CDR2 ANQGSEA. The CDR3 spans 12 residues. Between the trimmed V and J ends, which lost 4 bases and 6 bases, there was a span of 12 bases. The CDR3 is CSVGTPGAEAFF. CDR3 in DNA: TGCAGCGTTGGGACTCCTGGGGCTGAAGCTTTCTTT. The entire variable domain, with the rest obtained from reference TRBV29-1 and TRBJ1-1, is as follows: SAVISQKPSRDICQRGTSLTIQCQVDSQVTMMFWYRQQPGQSLTLIATANQGSEATYESGFVIDKFPISRPNLTFSTLTVSNMSPEDSSIYLCSVGTPGAEAFFGQGTRLTVV.

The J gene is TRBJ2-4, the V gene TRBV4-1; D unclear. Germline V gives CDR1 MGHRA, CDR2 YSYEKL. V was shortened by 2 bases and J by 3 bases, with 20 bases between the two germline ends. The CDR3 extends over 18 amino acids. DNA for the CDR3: TGCGCCAGCAGCCAAACAACGGTAGCTGCGACCAACAAAAACATTCAGTACTTC. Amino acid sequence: CASSQTTVAATNKNIQYF.

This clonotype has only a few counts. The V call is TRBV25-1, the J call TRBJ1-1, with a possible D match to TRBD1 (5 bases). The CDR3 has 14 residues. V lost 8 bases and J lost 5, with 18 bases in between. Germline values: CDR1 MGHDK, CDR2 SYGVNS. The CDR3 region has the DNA TGTGCCAGCCGCCCTATCGCAGGGAGGACTGAAGCTTTCTTT. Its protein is CASRPIAGRTEAFF.

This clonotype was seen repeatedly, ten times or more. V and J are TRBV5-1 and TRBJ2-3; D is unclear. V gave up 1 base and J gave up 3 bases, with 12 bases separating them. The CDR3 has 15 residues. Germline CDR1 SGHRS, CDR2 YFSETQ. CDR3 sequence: CASSLKAVRTDTQYF. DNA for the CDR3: TGCGCCAGCAGCTTGAAGGCGGTGCGGACAGATACGCAGTATTTT.

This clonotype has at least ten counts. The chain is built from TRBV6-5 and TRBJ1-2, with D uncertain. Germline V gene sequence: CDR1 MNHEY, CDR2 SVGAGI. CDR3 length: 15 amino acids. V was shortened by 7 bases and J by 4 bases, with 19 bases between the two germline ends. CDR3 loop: CASKPGGDAGYGYTF. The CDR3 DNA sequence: TGTGCCAGCAAACCGGGCGGGGATGCGGGCTATGGCTACACCTTC.

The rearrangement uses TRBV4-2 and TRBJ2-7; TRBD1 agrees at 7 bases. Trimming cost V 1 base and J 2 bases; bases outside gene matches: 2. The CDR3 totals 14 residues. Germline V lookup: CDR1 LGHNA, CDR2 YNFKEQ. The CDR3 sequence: CASSQGDRPYEQYF. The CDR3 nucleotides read TGTGCCAGCAGCCAAGGGGACAGACCCTACGAGCAGTACTTC.

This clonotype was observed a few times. The CDR3 nucleotides read TGCGCCAGCAGCACCGGACAGGGGATGACCTCCAAAAACATTCAGTACTTC. This translates into CASSTGQGMTSKNIQYF. This chain joins TRBV5-1 and TRBJ2-4, with 9 bases fitting TRBD1. Germline V gene lookup returns CDR1 SGHRS and CDR2 YFSETQ. V lost 4 bases to trimming and J lost 2 bases; unmatched junction nucleotides: 10. This CDR3 contains 17 residues.

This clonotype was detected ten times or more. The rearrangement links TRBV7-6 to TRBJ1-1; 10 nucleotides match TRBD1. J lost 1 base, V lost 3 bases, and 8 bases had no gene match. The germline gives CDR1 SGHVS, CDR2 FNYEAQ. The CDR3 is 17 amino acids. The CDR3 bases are TGTGCCAGCAGCTTGAAAGGGACAGGGGACCCGAACACTGAAGCTTTCTTT. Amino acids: CASSLKGTGDPNTEAFF.

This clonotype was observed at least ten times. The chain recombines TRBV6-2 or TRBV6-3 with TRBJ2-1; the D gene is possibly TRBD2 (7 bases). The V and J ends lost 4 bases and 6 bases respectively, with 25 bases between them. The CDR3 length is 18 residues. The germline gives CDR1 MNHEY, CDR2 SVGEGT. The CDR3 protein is CASSSTPGSGGLVNEQFF. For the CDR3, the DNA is TGTGCCAGCAGTTCCACCCCGGGGTCCGGGGGGCTCGTCAATGAGCAGTTCTTC.